This is a list of T cell receptor beta chains from one sample in a study of radiotherapy plus CTLA-4 blockade in lung cancer. Repertoires were generated with immunoSEQ multiplex PCR, while TCRdb's copy carries only in-frame clones and drops some. Of 55,000 to 80,000 clones in the sample, about nine tenths are singletons; the top ten hold over 35%. The specimen comprised peripheral blood, sampled from a patient treated with radiotherapy plus ipilimumab. The receptor source for this set is a human donor with non-small cell lung cancer that progressed on radiotherapy plus ipilimumab. CDR3s include the opening cysteine and the closing phenylalanine or tryptophan. A D gene is named only where the DNA matches it firmly. Size tells how often a clone was seen (once, few, many) or the class of an expanded clone, and some rows leave it out.

>TRBJ1-5|-|TRBV6-1|-
CASIQGNNQPQHF
TGTGCCAGCATCCAGGGAAACAATCAGCCCCAGCATTTT
>TRBJ2-1|TRBD2|TRBV7-9|-
CASSLPTSGRENEQFF
TGTGCCAGCAGCTTACCGACTAGCGGGCGGGAGAATGAGCAGTTCTTC
>TRBJ1-1|-|TRBV6-5|-
CASSYAGDTEAFF
TGTGCCAGCAGTTACGCGGGGGACACTGAAGCTTTCTTT
>TRBJ2-3|-|TRBV28|-
CASSPPGPDTQYF
TGTGCCAGCAGCCCCCCAGGCCCAGATACGCAGTATTTT
>TRBJ2-2|-|TRBV6-4|-
CASSEAGERTGELFF
TGTGCCAGCAGTGAAGCAGGGGAGCGCACCGGGGAGCTGTTTTTT
>TRBJ2-3|TRBD2|TRBV27|-
CASSPGTSGSLDTQYF
TGTGCCAGCAGTCCGGGGACTAGCGGGAGTTTGGATACGCAGTATTTT
>TRBJ1-2|TRBD1|TRBV18|-
CASSPSVATGAKGYTF
TGTGCCAGCTCACCATCCGTGGCGACAGGGGCCAAGGGCTACACCTTC
>TRBJ2-1|TRBD2|TRBV6-4|few
CASSASGSNEQFF
TGTGCCAGCAGTGCTAGCGGGAGCAATGAGCAGTTCTTC
>TRBJ1-1|-|TRBV9|-
CASSADGQLYTEAFF
TGTGCCAGCAGCGCCGATGGACAGCTATACACTGAAGCTTTCTTT
>TRBJ2-7|TRBD2|TRBV11-2|-
CASSLASGRAYEQYF
TGTGCCAGCAGCTTAGCTAGCGGGAGGGCCTACGAGCAGTACTTC
>TRBJ2-5|-|TRBV5-6|-
CASSLLRRGLEEIQYF
TGTGCCAGCAGCTTGCTGCGCAGGGGATTGGAGGAGATCCAGTACTTC
>TRBJ2-2|-|TRBV7-2|-
CASSLRWSSTGELFF
TGTGCCAGCAGCTTAAGGTGGAGCTCCACCGGGGAGCTGTTTTTT
>TRBJ1-2|-|TRBV14|-
CASSPDSPYGYTF
TGTGCCAGCAGCCCAGACAGCCCCTATGGCTACACCTTC